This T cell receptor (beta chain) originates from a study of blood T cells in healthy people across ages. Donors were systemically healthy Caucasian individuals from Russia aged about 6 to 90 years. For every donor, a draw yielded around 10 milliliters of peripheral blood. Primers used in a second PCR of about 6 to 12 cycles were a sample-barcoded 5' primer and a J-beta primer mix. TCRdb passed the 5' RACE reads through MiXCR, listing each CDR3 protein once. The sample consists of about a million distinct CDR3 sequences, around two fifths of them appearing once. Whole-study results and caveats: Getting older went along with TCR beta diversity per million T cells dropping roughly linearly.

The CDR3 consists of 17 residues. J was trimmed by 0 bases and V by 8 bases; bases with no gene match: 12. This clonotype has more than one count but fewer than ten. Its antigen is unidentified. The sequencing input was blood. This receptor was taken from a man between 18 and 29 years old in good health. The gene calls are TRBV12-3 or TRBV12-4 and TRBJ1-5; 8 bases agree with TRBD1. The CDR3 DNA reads TGTGCCAGCCCATATACGGACAGGGAATATAGCAATCAGCCCCAGCATTTT. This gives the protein CASPYTDREYSNQPQHF.